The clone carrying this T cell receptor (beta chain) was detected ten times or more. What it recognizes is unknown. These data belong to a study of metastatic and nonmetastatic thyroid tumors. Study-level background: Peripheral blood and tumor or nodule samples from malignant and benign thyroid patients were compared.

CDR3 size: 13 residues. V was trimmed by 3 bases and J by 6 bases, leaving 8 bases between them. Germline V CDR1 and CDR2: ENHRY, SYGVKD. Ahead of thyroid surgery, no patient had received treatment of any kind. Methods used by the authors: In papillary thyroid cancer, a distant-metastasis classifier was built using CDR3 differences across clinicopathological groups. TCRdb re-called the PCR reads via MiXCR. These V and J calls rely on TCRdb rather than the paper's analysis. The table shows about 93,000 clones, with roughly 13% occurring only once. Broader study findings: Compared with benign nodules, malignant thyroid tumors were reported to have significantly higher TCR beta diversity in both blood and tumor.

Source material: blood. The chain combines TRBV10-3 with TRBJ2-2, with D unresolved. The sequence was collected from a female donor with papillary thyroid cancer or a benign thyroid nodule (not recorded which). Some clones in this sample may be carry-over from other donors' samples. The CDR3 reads CAISDLGAGELFF. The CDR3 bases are TGTGCCATCAGTGACTTAGGCGCCGGGGAGCTGTTTTTT.